This is a list of T cell receptor beta chains from one sample in a study of cytomegalovirus exposure and HLA in healthy donors. The repertoire was sequenced with immunoSEQ multiplex PCR; TCRdb's copy has only in-frame clones and lacks some. The sample holds fewer than 95,000 clones, around 70% seen once. Sequencing used PBMCs. Receptors originate from a woman aged 40 to 50 in good health and CMV-seropositive. The CDR3 runs from the conserved cysteine through the conserved F or W. Each record gives: V gene, J gene, D gene, CDR3 protein. The D gene is left open where the match is weak.

TRBV5-1	TRBJ2-7	TRBD1	CASSLEGTGGYEQYF
TRBV9	TRBJ1-6	NA	CASSVDFGSPLHF
TRBV7-6	TRBJ1-5	TRBD1	CASSQTGGGDQPQHF
TRBV5-1	TRBJ2-3	NA	CASTGGRVSTDTQYF
TRBV7-2	TRBJ2-5	TRBD2	CASSFGSGKRILYF
TRBV5-4	TRBJ1-1	NA	CASSLGGLAAEAFF
TRBV6-6	TRBJ2-3	NA	CASKRATTDTQYF
TRBV6-4	TRBJ2-1	TRBD2	CASGSGSYNEQFF
TRBV5-5	TRBJ1-5	NA	CASSLSFQGNQPQHF
TRBV29-1	TRBJ2-7	TRBD1	CSVAKGQGAGNEQYF
TRBV7-3	TRBJ2-1	NA	CASSLGPDRGEQFF
TRBV5-6	TRBJ1-1	NA	CASSDIREGTEAFF
TRBV9	TRBJ2-7	TRBD2	CASSVSPSGRYEQYF
TRBV30	TRBJ2-3	NA	CAWDLLAHPTDTQYF
TRBV10-3	TRBJ1-5	NA	CAISEPAEPQHF
TRBV7-2	TRBJ1-1	NA	CASTPPLSVPNTEAFF
TRBV27	TRBJ1-5	TRBD1	CALAGARGRRQPQHF
TRBV5-1	TRBJ2-7	TRBD1	CASSVTGGSSYEQYF
TRBV14	TRBJ1-2	NA	CASSRLDAQFYTF
TRBV29-1	TRBJ2-1	NA	CSVEDLTYNEQFF
TRBV27	TRBJ1-1	NA	CASSLLTDLMNTEAFF
TRBV5-1	TRBJ2-3	TRBD2	CASSLVAGGGTDTQYF
TRBV18	TRBJ1-5	NA	CASSPPGRGNQPQHF
TRBV18	TRBJ1-4	NA	CASSPRGLPILEKLFF
TRBV30	TRBJ1-2	NA	CAWTGQGYGYTF
TRBV18	TRBJ1-1	NA	CASSPRDTGAKTEAFF
TRBV2	TRBJ2-5	TRBD2	CARGTSGGAQETQYF
TRBV30	TRBJ1-2	TRBD1	CAWTPPGQGSDGYGYTF
TRBV15	TRBJ1-1	TRBD1	CATSRTDRGYTEAFF
TRBV11-2	TRBJ1-1	NA	CASSLWPGGQINTEAFF
TRBV6-6	TRBJ2-3	NA	CASSYGGARPDTQYF
TRBV28	TRBJ1-3	NA	CASSLSDSFSGNTIYF
TRBV7-3	TRBJ2-1	NA	CASARGSYNEQFF
TRBV4-1	TRBJ1-2	NA	CASSRRVGGYTF